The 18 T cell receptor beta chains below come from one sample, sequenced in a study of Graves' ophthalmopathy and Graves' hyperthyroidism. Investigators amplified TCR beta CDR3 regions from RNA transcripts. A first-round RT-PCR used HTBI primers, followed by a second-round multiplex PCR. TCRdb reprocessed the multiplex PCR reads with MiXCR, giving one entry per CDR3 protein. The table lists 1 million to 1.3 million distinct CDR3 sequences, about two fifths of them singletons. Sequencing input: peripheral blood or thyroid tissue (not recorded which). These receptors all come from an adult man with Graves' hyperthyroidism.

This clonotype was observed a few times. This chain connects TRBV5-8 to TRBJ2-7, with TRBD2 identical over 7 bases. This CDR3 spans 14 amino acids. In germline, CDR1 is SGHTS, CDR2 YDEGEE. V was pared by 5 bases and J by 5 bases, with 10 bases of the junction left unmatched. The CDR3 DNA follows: TGTGCCAGCAGTCCCACTAGCGACTTAGACGAGCAGTACTTC. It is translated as CASSPTSDLDEQYF.

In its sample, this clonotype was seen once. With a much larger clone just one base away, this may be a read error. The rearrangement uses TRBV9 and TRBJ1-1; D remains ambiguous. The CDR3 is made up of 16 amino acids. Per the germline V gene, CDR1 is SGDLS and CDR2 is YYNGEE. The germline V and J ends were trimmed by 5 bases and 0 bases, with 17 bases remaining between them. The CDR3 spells CASSPFGRTMNTEAFF. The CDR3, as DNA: TGTGCCAGCAGTCCTTTCGGTAGGACCATGAACACTGAAGCTTTCTTT.

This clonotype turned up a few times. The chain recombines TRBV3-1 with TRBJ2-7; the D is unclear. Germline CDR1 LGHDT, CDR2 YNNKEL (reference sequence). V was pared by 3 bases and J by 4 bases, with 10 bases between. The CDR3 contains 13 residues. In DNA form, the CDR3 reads TGTGCCAGCAGCCACGATCTAGGATACGAGCAGTACTTC. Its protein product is CASSHDLGYEQYF.

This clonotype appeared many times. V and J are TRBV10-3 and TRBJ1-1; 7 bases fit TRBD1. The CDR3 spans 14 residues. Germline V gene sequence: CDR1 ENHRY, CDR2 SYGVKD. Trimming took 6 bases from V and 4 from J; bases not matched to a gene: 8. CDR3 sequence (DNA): TGTGCCATCAGCCTGGAACAGGGGAGCACTGAAGCTTTCTTT. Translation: CAISLEQGSTEAFF.

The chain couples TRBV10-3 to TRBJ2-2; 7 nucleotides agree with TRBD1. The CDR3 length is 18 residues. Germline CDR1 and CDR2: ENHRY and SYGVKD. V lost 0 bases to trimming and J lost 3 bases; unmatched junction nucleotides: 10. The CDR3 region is CAISESGGGWSDTGELFF. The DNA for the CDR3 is TGTGCCATCAGTGAGTCAGGGGGCGGCTGGTCGGACACCGGGGAGCTGTTTTTT.

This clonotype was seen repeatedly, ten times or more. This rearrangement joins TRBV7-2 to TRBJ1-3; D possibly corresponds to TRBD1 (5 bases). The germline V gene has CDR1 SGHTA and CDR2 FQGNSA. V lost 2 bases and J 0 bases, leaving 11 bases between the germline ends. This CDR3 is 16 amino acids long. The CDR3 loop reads CASSLRSRDSGNTIYF. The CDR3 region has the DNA TGTGCCAGCAGCTTACGGTCCAGGGACTCTGGAAACACCATATATTTT.

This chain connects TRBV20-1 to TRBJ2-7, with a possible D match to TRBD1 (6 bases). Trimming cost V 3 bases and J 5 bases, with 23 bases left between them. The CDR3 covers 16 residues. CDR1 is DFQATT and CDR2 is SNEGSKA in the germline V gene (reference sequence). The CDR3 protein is CSASWMGAKVIHEQYF. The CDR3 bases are TGCAGTGCTAGCTGGATGGGGGCGAAGGTGATCCACGAGCAGTACTTC.

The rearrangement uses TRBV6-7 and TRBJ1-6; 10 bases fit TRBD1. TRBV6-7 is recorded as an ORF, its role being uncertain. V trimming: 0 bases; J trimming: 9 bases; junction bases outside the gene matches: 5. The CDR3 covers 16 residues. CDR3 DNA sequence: TGTGCCAGCAGTTACTCGGGACAGGGGACGGTTTCACCCCTCCACTTT. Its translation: CASSYSGQGTVSPLHF.

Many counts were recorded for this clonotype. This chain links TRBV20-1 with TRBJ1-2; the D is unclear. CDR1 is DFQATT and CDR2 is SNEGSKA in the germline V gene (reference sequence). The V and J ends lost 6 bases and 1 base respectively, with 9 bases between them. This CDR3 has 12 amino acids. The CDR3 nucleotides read TGCAGTGCCCGGGGAGTTAACTATGGCTACACCTTC. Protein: CSARGVNYGYTF.

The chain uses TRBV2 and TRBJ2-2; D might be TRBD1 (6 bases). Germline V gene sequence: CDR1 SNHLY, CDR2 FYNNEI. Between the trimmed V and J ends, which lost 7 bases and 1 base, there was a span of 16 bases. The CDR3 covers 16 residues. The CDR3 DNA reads TGTGCCAGCAAAATTACGGGACAAATGAACACCGGGGAGCTGTTTTTT. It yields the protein CASKITGQMNTGELFF.

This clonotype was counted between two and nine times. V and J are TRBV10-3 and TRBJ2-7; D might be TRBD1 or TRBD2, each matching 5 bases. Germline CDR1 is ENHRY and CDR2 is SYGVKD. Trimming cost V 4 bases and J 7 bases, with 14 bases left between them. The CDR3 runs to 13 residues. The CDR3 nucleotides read TGTGCCATCAGTGTTCGGGGCCTCATAGAGCAGTACTTC. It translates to CAISVRGLIEQYF.

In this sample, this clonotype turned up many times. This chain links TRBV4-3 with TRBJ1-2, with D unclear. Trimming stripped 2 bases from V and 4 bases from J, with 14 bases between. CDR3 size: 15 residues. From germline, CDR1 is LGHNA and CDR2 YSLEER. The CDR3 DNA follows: TGCGCCAGCAGCCAACGGCGGGAAAACTCCTATGGCTACACCTTC. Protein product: CASSQRRENSYGYTF.

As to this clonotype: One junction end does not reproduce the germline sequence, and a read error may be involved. The CDR3 sequence: CATSGGPSYGQYF. In DNA form, the CDR3 reads TGTGCCACAAGCGGGGGCCCTAGCTACGGGCAGTACTTC. The V call is TRBV7-2, the J call TRBJ2-7, with 8 positions matching TRBD2. CDR1 SGHTA and CDR2 FQGNSA come from the germline V gene. This CDR3 spans 13 amino acids.

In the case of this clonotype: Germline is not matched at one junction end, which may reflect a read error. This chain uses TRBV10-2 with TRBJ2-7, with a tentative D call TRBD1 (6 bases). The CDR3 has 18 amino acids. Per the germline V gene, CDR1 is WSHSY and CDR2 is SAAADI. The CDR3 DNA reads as TGTGCCAGCAGCTCCGGGACAAATACCGGTCCCAGCTCCTACGAGCAGTACTTC. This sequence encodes CASSSGTNTGPSSYEQYF.

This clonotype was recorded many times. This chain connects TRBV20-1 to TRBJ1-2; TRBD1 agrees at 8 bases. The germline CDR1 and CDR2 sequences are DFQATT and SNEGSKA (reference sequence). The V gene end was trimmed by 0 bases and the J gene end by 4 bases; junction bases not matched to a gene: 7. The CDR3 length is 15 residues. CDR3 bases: TGCAGTGCTAGAGATCCACAGGGGGAGGGCTATGGCTACACCTTC. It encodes CSARDPQGEGYGYTF.

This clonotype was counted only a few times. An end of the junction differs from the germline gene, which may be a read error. The CDR3 sequence: CASSARSGGGPGAGADVLTF. CDR3 nucleotide sequence: TGTGCCAGCAGCGCCCGATCTGGAGGAGGCCCGGGAGCTGGGGCCGACGTCCTGACTTTC. The chain joins TRBV7-2 to TRBJ2-6, with D perhaps TRBD2 (6 bases). Germline assignment: CDR1 SGHTA and CDR2 FQGNSA. The CDR3 has 20 residues.

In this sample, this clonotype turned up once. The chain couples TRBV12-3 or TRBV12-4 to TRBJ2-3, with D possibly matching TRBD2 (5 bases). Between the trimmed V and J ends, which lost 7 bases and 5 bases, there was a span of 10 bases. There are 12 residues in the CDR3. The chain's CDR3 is CASNHEGDTQYF. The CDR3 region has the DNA TGTGCCAGCAACCACGAGGGAGATACGCAGTATTTT.

The CDR3, as DNA: TGTGCCAGCAGTTACCCTCAGGGTAGCGGACGGAACACCGGGGAGCTGTTTTTT. The encoded protein is CASSYPQGSGRNTGELFF. The chain couples TRBV6-5 to TRBJ2-2, with D tentatively TRBD2 (6 bases). The CDR3 is 18 residues long. V lost 2 bases, J lost 1 base, and 17 bases lay in between. Germline assignment: CDR1 MNHEY and CDR2 SVGAGI.